This TCR beta chain comes out of a study of blood T cell repertoires in COVID-19. Study at large: The United States, Italy and Spain provided the acute and convalescent COVID-19 samples.

This clone appeared once. Methods used by the authors: Nucleated cell counts were estimated from reference gene primer amplification. Clones were sequenced by immunoSEQ multiplex PCR, and TCRdb holds only the in-frame ones, with some missing. The DNA gave D and trimming, while V, J and clone size come from that table. In the table there are over 200,000 clones, 88% of which are singletons. The CDR3 runs 14 residues. Germline loops: CDR1 ENHRY, CDR2 SYGVKD. The V gene end was trimmed by 4 bases and the J gene end by 1 base; junction bases not matched to a gene: 2. The receptor comes from a human donor in a cohort sampled during active COVID-19. The sequenced sample consisted of peripheral blood. The genes are TRBV10-3 and TRBJ2-7; the match to TRBD2 covers 9 bases. CDR3 amino acids: CAISASGISYEQYF. CDR3 DNA: TGTGCCATCAGTGCTAGCGGGATTTCCTACGAGCAGTACTTC.